These T cell receptor beta chains were read from a single sample in a study of shared T cell receptors in the human thymus. Libraries were prepared by immunoSEQ multiplex PCR; TCRdb keeps only in-frame clonotypes and omits some of them. The top ten hold approximately 0.013% of the sample, which has about 540,000 clones, around 78% seen once. The sample was also linked to a second study, of human thymus T cells.

The sequencing input was thymocytes. These receptor sequences come from a boy in the first two years of life with a congenital heart defect. CDR3s include the opening cysteine and the closing phenylalanine or tryptophan. Each record gives: clone size, J gene, V gene, D gene, CDR3 DNA, CDR3 protein. D genes are given only for firm matches. Not all rows give a size; the values are once, few, many and, for expanded clones, a class.

size: .; J: TRBJ1-2; V: TRBV7-9; D: TRBD1; DNA: TGTGCCAGCAGCTCGCAAGCGACAGGGTCGGGGTATGGCTACACCTTC; CDR3: CASSSQATGSGYGYTF
size: .; J: TRBJ2-5; V: TRBV4-1; D: .; DNA: TGCGCCAGCAGCCGAGGCCTCCGAGAGACCCAGTACTTC; CDR3: CASSRGLRETQYF
size: .; J: TRBJ2-7; V: TRBV11-3; D: .; DNA: TGTGCCAGCAGCTTAGACTGGGCATACGAGCAGTACTTC; CDR3: CASSLDWAYEQYF
size: few; J: TRBJ2-7; V: TRBV4-3; D: .; DNA: TGCGCCAGCAGCCAAGACCCCCTCACTAGGGGGTGTAAGGACGAGCAGTACTTC; CDR3: CASSQDPLTRGCKDEQYF
size: .; J: TRBJ2-3; V: TRBV5-4; D: TRBD2; DNA: TGTGCCAGCAGCTTGAGGACTAGCAGTACAGATACGCAGTATTTT; CDR3: CASSLRTSSTDTQYF
size: few; J: TRBJ2-7; V: TRBV27; D: TRBD1; DNA: TGTGCCAGCAGTTCCACGACAGGGGTAAGGGGGCCCGAGCAGTACTTC; CDR3: CASSSTTGVRGPEQYF
size: few; J: TRBJ1-5; V: TRBV27; D: .; DNA: TGTGCCAGCAGTTTCTATAGCAATCAGCCCCAGCATTTT; CDR3: CASSFYSNQPQHF
size: .; J: TRBJ1-2; V: TRBV28; D: .; DNA: TGTGCCAGCAGTGCCCACAGGGATGGCTACACCTTC; CDR3: CASSAHRDGYTF
size: .; J: TRBJ2-7; V: TRBV4-3; D: .; DNA: TGCGCCAGCAGCCATTACTGGTCCAAAGCGACGAACGAGCAGTACTTC; CDR3: CASSHYWSKATNEQYF
size: .; J: TRBJ2-1; V: TRBV19; D: TRBD2; DNA: TGTGCCAGTAGGGGACTAGCGGGAGAGGTACAGTTCTTC; CDR3: CASRGLAGEVQFF
size: .; J: TRBJ2-1; V: TRBV5-1; D: .; DNA: TGCGCCAGCGGGGCTAGCGCCCTCTCCTACAATGAGCAGTTCTTC; CDR3: CASGASALSYNEQFF
size: .; J: TRBJ2-2; V: TRBV7-8; D: .; DNA: TGTGCCAGCAGCTTAGCGGGGAGCGCGAACACCGGGGAGCTGTTTTTT; CDR3: CASSLAGSANTGELFF
size: .; J: TRBJ2-7; V: TRBV5-5; D: TRBD1; DNA: TGTGCCAGCACTCCTCGGGGACAGACCCACGAGCAGTACTTC; CDR3: CASTPRGQTHEQYF
size: .; J: TRBJ2-7; V: TRBV7-9; D: TRBD1; DNA: TGTGCCAGCAGCTCGCCACAAGGGGGCGTTTACGAGCAGTACTTC; CDR3: CASSSPQGGVYEQYF
size: .; J: TRBJ1-1; V: TRBV14; D: .; DNA: TGTGCCAGCAGCCAAGATGGCCAGGGTGGCACTGAAGCTTTCTTT; CDR3: CASSQDGQGGTEAFF
size: .; J: TRBJ1-5; V: TRBV27; D: TRBD1; DNA: TGTGCCAGCAGTTCCTTCTCCAGGGGGTCTCAGCCCCAGCATTTT; CDR3: CASSSFSRGSQPQHF
size: .; J: TRBJ2-1; V: TRBV13; D: TRBD1; DNA: TGTGCCAGCAGCTCCCGACAGGGGACCAATGAGCAGTTCTTC; CDR3: CASSSRQGTNEQFF
size: .; J: TRBJ2-3; V: TRBV7-2; D: .; DNA: TGTGCCAGCAGCTTAGAGATCCACAGAAGCACAGATACGCAGTATTTT; CDR3: CASSLEIHRSTDTQYF
size: .; J: TRBJ2-7; V: TRBV5-4; D: .; DNA: TGTGCCAGCAGCTTGGCCAACTACGAGCAGTACTTC; CDR3: CASSLANYEQYF
size: .; J: TRBJ1-1; V: TRBV5-1; D: TRBD1; DNA: TGCGCCAGCAGCTACGCCGGGACAGGGGACACTGAAGCTTTCTTT; CDR3: CASSYAGTGDTEAFF
size: .; J: TRBJ2-4; V: TRBV30; D: TRBD1; DNA: TGTGCCTGGAGTCCCGCCCTGAGACAGGGGTCGGGGGACATTCAGTACTTC; CDR3: CAWSPALRQGSGDIQYF
size: .; J: TRBJ2-1; V: TRBV27; D: TRBD2; DNA: TGTGCCAGCAGTTTAGGACTAGCTAGCTCCTACAATGAGCAGTTCTTC; CDR3: CASSLGLASSYNEQFF
size: .; J: TRBJ1-2; V: TRBV4-2; D: TRBD1; DNA: TGTGCCAGCAGCCAAGATCGCGACAGGGCTAACTATGGCTACACCTTC; CDR3: CASSQDRDRANYGYTF
size: .; J: TRBJ2-5; V: TRBV10-1; D: .; DNA: TGCGCCAGCAGTGATCCTAGCCGGGAAGAGACCCAGTACTTC; CDR3: CASSDPSREETQYF